This T cell receptor (beta chain) was captured in a study of molecular identifiers for immune sequencing clone quantification. This clonotype was detected only a few times. V lost 5 bases and J lost 8; bases outside the gene matches: 4. CDR3 length: 13 amino acids. CDR1 DFQATT and CDR2 SNEGSKA come from the germline V gene (reference sequence). Each CDR3 protein gets one entry after TCRdb re-called the PCR reads with MiXCR. The sample lists about 640,000 distinct CDR3 sequences, just under 20% seen once, with around 0.9% in the top ten. V and J are TRBV20-1 and TRBJ1-6; the match to TRBD1 covers 9 bases. The specimen sequenced was naive CD8+ T cells from blood, with Jurkat cell RNA spiked in. Subset denoted: FACS-sorted CD8+CD4-CCR7+CD45RA+ naive T cells. The TCR was taken from a human donor in good health. Some libraries in this study had Jurkat cell RNA spiked in. For the CDR3, the DNA is TGCAGTGCTGATACAGGGGGCTATTCACCCCTCCACTTT. This gives the protein CSADTGGYSPLHF.